This T cell receptor beta chain appears in the sequencing data of a study of cytomegalovirus exposure and HLA in healthy donors. Whole-study context: The roughly 100 million unique TCR beta sequences, from roughly 170 million T cells, were found by an earlier analysis.

A word on this clone: What it recognizes is unknown.

The ends lost 2 bases at V and 1 base at J; junction bases unmatched: 1. The CDR3 loop spans 16 amino acids. From germline, CDR1 is LGHNT and CDR2 FRNRAP. Overall study results and limits: Accurate HLA-A and HLA-B prediction from TCR beta sequences was reported for most subjects. Confirmation in vitro established that three CMV-associated chains were specific for CMV antigens.

A multiplex PCR was run with 60 Vbeta primers and 13 Jbeta primers. Measured with immunoSEQ multiplex PCR; TCRdb has only the in-frame clones, and not every one. There are about 140,000 clones in the sample; 80% occur only once, and roughly 4.8% lies in the top ten. Sequenced sample: PBMCs. This sequence joins TRBV12-5 and TRBJ1-4; 10 nucleotides align to TRBD1. This TCR derives from a middle-aged man in good health and CMV-seronegative. The CDR3 DNA reads as TGTGCTAGTGGTTTGCGGACAGGGGGAACTAATGAAAAACTGTTTTTT. This sequence encodes CASGLRTGGTNEKLFF.